This T cell receptor (beta chain) was identified during a study of CD8 T cells in Susac syndrome. CD8+ and CD4+ blood T cells underwent TCR beta sequencing. FACS enriched CD8+ TEMRA cells, while bulk CD8+ and CD4+ were negatively isolated. It was with random hexamers that about 0.45 to 1 ug RNA was reverse transcribed. Amplification of the TCR beta CDR3 was carried out by immunoSEQ multiplex PCR, which spanned a total of 54 Vbeta and 13 Jbeta segments. TCRdb independently ran MiXCR on the immunoSEQ multiplex PCR reads; one entry per CDR3 protein. Here the sample spans 70,000 or so distinct CDR3 sequences, over 85% being singletons. The CDR3 runs to 14 residues. The V gene lost 2 bases and the J gene lost 8 bases, with 13 bases spanning the gap. Germline CDR1 is MDHEN and CDR2 is SYDVKM.

The source material was CD8+ T cells from PBMCs. The TCR originated in a human donor with multiple sclerosis. This chain links TRBV28 with TRBJ2-1; D is possibly TRBD1 or TRBD2 (5 bases each). The CDR3 spells CASSLGGLRYEQFF. The CDR3, as DNA: TGTGCCAGCAGTTTAGGGGGTCTGAGGTATGAGCAGTTCTTC.